What follows is one TCR beta chain and its context. Its antigen is not known. This entry belongs to a study of cytomegalovirus exposure and HLA in healthy donors. Study context: Roughly 80 million unique TCRs from HLA-typed donors made up an early data release. General study results and limits: Later analysis identified some 16,000 TCR beta sequences associated with HLA alleles, using a false discovery rate threshold of 0.05. Per a later analysis, HLA-associated TCR beta chains showed more clonal expansion than other, equally common TCR beta chains.

The CDR3 has 15 amino acids. The germline gives CDR1 MDHEN, CDR2 SYDVKM. After removal of 5 bases from V and 4 bases from J, the junction contained 7 bases not matched to a gene. Use of 60 Vbeta and 13 Jbeta primers characterized the PCR. Some clones are missing from TCRdb's copy, which holds only in-frame ones; the method was immunoSEQ multiplex PCR. The sample includes about 110,000 clones, approximately 80% of them seen just once. The sample was PBMCs. The chain joins TRBV28 to TRBJ2-7; the match to TRBD2 covers 11 bases. The source of this sequence is a woman in her thirties in good health and CMV-seronegative. The CDR3 spells CASSVAGGPTYEQYF. The DNA for the CDR3 is TGTGCCAGCAGTGTAGCGGGAGGGCCGACTTACGAGCAGTACTTC.